This T cell receptor beta chain appears in the sequencing data of a study of T cell responses to AZD1222 COVID-19 vaccine (dated by TCRdb to the early 2020s). Describing the broader study: A total of around 240 trial participants underwent TCR sequencing, of whom about 210 had received two doses of AZD1222 and around 26 had received two doses of the MenACWY control vaccine. Enrollment into the trials was organized by age into subgroups of 18-55, 56-69 and 70-plus years, and those subgroups contained roughly 150, 30 and 60 TCR-sequenced participants, respectively.

The CDR3 regions of human TCRbeta chains were analyzed by immunosequencing. Regarding the original processing steps: Repertoire TCRs were checked for matches against a reference library of SARS-CoV-2-specific TCRs that had been generated using the MIRA antigen-specificity platform. Breadth meant the fraction of unique TCRs that were SARS-CoV-2-associated, whereas depth meant the fraction of total T cells that were SARS-CoV-2-associated. Using the MIRA data, each spike-specific TCR was assigned both to the spike region to which the TCR was reactive and to a CD4 or CD8 class. Log10-transformed breadth and depth values were compared by one-way ANOVA with Sidak's multiple comparisons tests. TCRdb limited this immuneACCESS table to in-frame rearrangements with V and J called. A share of clones is missing; checked studies link under half to unresolved V genes, and the rest is unexplained. The V and J calls and clone size are taken from that table; D and trimming were inferred from the DNA. For this sample there are some 150,000 clones; 92% appear just once. In total, the top ten clones hold less than 4.5% of the sample.

The time point label on this specimen signifies: baseline before first vaccination. The treatment or condition tag for this specimen amounts to: meningococcal conjugate vaccine given as trial control. Samples from vaccinated people were obtained from the UK trials COV001 and COV002, which included a single-blind randomized controlled phase 2/3 trial of AZD1222 (ChAdOx1 nCoV-19) in healthy adults. Trial participant PBMC samples were collected at day 0 and day 28 after the second dose for TCRbeta chain sequencing. With regard to this clone: Its cognate antigen has yet to be identified. Base qualities were left out, and no much larger clone turns up one base away.

General findings and caveats noted by the study authors: Because no samples from the day 14 peak response were available, repertoires could be characterized only after the peak T cell response. Nearly half of unique spike-specific TCRs reportedly recognized epitopes outside regions mutated in the B.1.351 and B.1.1.7 variants. Most participants were white British and females outnumbered males, and the authors suggested that clonal diversity may have been underestimated. Only five or six AZD1222 recipients were SARS-CoV-2 seropositive at baseline, limiting conclusions about previously exposed vaccinees. Spike-specific TCR breadth and depth rose significantly after two AZD1222 doses compared with day 0 and with MenACWY recipients. The 56-69-year group was small, and its depth increase did not reach significance, likely because of low power. The whole spike protein was spanned by vaccine-associated CD4 TCRs, and dominant responses were seen in regions 160-218 and 743-854.

The sequencing used peripheral blood, collected on day 0 of MenACWY control vaccination. The receptor was derived from an adult in good health.

The CDR3 protein sequence reads: CASTIDRGETQYF. The DNA is TGTGCCAGCACCATTGACAGGGGGGAGACCCAGTACTTC. This sequence uses TRBV6-5 and TRBJ2-5; 9 bases in between match TRBD1. Trimming leaves V shorter by 7 bases and J shorter by 5 bases, with the junction holding 5 bases beyond the gene matches. The germline V gene gives CDR1 as MNHEY and CDR2 as SVGAGI. Spanning cysteine to phenylalanine, the CDR3 consists of 13 amino acids. Solely the CDR3 DNA is kept, with 39 bases framed from the first base.